This TCR beta chain was identified in a study of CXCR3-negative and CXCR3-positive naive CD8 T cells. Study context: Sequencing gave about 150 million TRB reads overall, about 1.5 +/- 0.3 million per library. Overall study results and limits: Higher TRB CDR3 hydrophobicity marked CXCR3-positive naive cells relative to CXCR3-negative naive cells. Whereas memory cells differed, naive CXCR3-negative and CXCR3-positive cells shared similar TRBV-TRBJ usage.

Concerning this clonotype itself: The antigen remains unidentified.

This CDR3 spans 13 amino acids. Germline-derived CDR1 and CDR2 are LGHDT and YNNKEL (reference sequence). It was by 5' RACE with UMI labels that the TRB cDNA libraries were prepared. Each CDR3 protein gets one entry in TCRdb, which reprocessed the 5' RACE reads and gives no DNA. Found here are 150,000 or so distinct CDR3 sequences; the top ten clones hold approximately 0.51%. This TCR derives from a human donor in good health. Some clones in this sample may be carry-over from other donors' samples. Sample: naive CXCR3+ CD8+ T cells from blood. As for subset: CD45RO-CCR7+CD27+CD95- naive CD8+ T cells expressing CXCR3 (TNR3+). This chain joins TRBV3-1 and TRBJ1-1. CDR3 sequence: CASSQGLSTEAFF.